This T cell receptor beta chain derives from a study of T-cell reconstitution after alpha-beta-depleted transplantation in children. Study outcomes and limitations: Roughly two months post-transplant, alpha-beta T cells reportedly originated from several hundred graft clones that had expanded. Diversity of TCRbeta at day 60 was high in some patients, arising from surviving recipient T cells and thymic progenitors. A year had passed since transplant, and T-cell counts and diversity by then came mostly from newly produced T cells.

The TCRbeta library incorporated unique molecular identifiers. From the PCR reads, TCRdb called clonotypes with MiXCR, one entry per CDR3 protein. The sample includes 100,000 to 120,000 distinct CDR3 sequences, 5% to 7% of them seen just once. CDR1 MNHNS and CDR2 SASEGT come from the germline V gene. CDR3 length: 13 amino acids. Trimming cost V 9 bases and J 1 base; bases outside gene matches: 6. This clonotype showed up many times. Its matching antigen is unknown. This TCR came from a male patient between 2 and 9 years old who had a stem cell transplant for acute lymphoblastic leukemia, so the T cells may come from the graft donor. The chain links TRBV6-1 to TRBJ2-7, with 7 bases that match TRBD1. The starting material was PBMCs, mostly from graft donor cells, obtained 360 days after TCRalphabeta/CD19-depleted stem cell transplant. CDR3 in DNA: TGTGCCAGTAACAGGGGTGGGTCCTACGAGCAGTACTTC. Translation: CASNRGGSYEQYF.